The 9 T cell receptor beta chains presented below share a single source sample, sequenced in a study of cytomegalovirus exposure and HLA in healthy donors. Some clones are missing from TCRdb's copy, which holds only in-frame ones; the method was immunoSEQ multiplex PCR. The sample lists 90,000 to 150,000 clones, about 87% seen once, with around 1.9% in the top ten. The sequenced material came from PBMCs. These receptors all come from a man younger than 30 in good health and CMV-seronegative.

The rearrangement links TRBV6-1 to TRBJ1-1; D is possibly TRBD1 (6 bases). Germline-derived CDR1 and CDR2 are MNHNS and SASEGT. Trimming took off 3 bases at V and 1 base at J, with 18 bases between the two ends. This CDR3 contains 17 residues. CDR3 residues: CASSDYRQDHWNTEAFF. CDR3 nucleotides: TGTGCCAGCAGTGACTATCGACAGGACCATTGGAACACTGAAGCTTTCTTT.

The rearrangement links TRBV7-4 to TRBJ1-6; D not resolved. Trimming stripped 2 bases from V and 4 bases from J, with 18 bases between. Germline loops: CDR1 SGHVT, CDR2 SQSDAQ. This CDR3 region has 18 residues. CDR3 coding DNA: TGTGCCAGCAGCTTACCCGTCAGCGGTATAGGGTATAATTCACCCCTCCACTTT. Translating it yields CASSLPVSGIGYNSPLHF.

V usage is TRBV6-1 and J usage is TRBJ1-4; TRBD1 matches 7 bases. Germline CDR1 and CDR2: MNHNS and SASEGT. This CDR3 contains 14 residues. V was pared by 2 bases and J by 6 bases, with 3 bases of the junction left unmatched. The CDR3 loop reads CASSESRGDEKLFF. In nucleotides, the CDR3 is TGTGCCAGCAGTGAAAGCAGGGGGGATGAAAAACTGTTTTTT.

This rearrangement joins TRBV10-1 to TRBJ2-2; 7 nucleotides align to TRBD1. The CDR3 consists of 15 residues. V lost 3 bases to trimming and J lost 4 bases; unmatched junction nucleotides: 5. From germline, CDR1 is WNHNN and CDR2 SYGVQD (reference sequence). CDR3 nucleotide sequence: TGCGCCAGCAGTGAATCGGCAGGGGGCACCGGGGAGCTGTTTTTT. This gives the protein CASSESAGGTGELFF.

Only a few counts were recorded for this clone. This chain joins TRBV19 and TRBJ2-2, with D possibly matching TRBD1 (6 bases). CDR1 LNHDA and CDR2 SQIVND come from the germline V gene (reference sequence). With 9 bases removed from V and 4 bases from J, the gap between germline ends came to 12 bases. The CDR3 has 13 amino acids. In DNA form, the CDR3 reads TGTGCCAGCCAATACAGGGCCACCGGGGAGCTGTTTTTT. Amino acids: CASQYRATGELFF.

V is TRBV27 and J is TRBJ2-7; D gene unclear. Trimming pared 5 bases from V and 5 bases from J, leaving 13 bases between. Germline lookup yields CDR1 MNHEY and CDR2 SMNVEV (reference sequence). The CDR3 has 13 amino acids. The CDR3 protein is CASSAGSRHEQYF. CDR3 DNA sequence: TGTGCCAGCAGTGCAGGCAGTAGACACGAGCAGTACTTC.

CDR3 sequence reads: CASSSRSFSGNTIYF. Here the CDR3 DNA reads TGTGCCAGCAGCTCGCGGTCCTTCTCTGGAAACACCATATATTTT. The chain has TRBV11-2 and TRBJ1-3; D uncertain. The germline CDR1 and CDR2 sequences are SGHAT and FQNNGV. The CDR3 length is 15 residues. Trimming removed 4 bases from V and 0 bases from J, with 10 bases in between. The full variable domain, completed using reference TRBV11-2 and TRBJ1-3, is EAGVAQSPRYKIIEKRQSVAFWCNPISGHATLYWYQQILGQGPKLLIQFQNNGVVDDSQLPKDRFSAERLKGVDSTLKIQPAKLEDSAVYLCASSSRSFSGNTIYFGEGSWLTVV.

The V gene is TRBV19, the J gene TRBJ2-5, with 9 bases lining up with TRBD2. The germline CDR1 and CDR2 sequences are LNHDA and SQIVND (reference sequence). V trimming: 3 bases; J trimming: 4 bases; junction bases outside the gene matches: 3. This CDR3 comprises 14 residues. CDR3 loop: CASSMGTSPETQYF. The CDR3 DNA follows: TGTGCCAGTAGTATGGGGACTAGCCCAGAGACCCAGTACTTC.

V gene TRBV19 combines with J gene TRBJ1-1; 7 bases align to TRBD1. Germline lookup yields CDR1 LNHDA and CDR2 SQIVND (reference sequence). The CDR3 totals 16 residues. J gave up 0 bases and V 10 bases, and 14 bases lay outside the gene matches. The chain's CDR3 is CATGTRGKAMNTEAFF. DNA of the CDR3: TGTGCCACCGGAACCAGGGGGAAGGCGATGAACACTGAAGCTTTCTTT. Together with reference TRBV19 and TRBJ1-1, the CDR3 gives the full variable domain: DGGITQSPKYLFRKEGQNVTLSCEQNLNHDAMYWYRQDPGQGLRLIYYSQIVNDFQKGDIAEGYSVSREKKESFPLTVTSAQKNPTAFYLCATGTRGKAMNTEAFFGQGTRLTVV.